A selection of T cell receptor beta chains follows, all from one sample in a study of monozygotic twins with inflammatory bowel disease. TCRdb processed the 5' RACE reads again and assigns one entry to each CDR3 protein, with no DNA. The sample's table shows 150,000 to 200,000 distinct CDR3 sequences. Material for sequencing was blood. These receptors were taken from a human donor with ulcerative colitis or Crohn's disease, or a healthy co-twin of an affected twin (not recorded which). CDR3s include the opening cysteine and the closing phenylalanine or tryptophan. Each record gives: CDR3 protein, V gene, J gene.

CDR3: CAIRDGNTEAFF
V: TRBV10-3
J: TRBJ1-1

CDR3: CSGLRGSSRSEAFF
V: TRBV20-1
J: TRBJ1-1

CDR3: CASSTNDRYQETQYF
V: TRBV7-9
J: TRBJ2-5

CDR3: CASSRGARGYNEQFF
V: TRBV6-1
J: TRBJ2-1

CDR3: CATSYRQGLYNEQFF
V: TRBV15
J: TRBJ2-1

CDR3: CASTYGGFLPQHF
V: TRBV19
J: TRBJ1-5

CDR3: CSAGGQGAFNEQFF
V: TRBV20-1
J: TRBJ2-1

CDR3: CASSPRLTQVPADTQYF
V: TRBV18
J: TRBJ2-3

CDR3: CASSKLAGESYEQYF
V: TRBV19
J: TRBJ2-7

CDR3: CASSPGLAGENNEQFF
V: TRBV5-1
J: TRBJ2-1

CDR3: CASSVGLAGGQVQFF
V: TRBV12-3/TRBV12-4
J: TRBJ2-1

CDR3: CASRPAGAPRTEAFF
V: TRBV2
J: TRBJ1-1

CDR3: CASSLSRERDKGTQYF
V: TRBV5-6
J: TRBJ2-3

CDR3: CASSLGPRGAADTQYF
V: TRBV5-1
J: TRBJ2-3

CDR3: CASRPPGQGTNTGELFF
V: TRBV19
J: TRBJ2-2

CDR3: CSATPGQGAPGTQYF
V: TRBV20-1
J: TRBJ2-5

CDR3: CASSPGLSEVGQPQHF
V: TRBV5-1
J: TRBJ1-5

CDR3: CASSYFSGWGTDTQYF
V: TRBV6-2/TRBV6-3
J: TRBJ2-3

CDR3: CASSLDRDSYEQYF
V: TRBV11-2
J: TRBJ2-7

CDR3: CASSLDEGGRDGYTF
V: TRBV5-1
J: TRBJ1-2

CDR3: CASRDRLNTEAFF
V: TRBV12-3/TRBV12-4
J: TRBJ1-1

CDR3: CASSQDRNTEAFF
V: TRBV5-1
J: TRBJ1-1

CDR3: CASGRETTDTQYF
V: TRBV6-4
J: TRBJ2-3

CDR3: CATSRIVGEQFF
V: TRBV15
J: TRBJ2-1

CDR3: CASSLDFAGVRREGIPPDTQYF
V: TRBV6-4
J: TRBJ2-3

CDR3: CASSDGAGSETQYF
V: TRBV2
J: TRBJ2-5

CDR3: CSARREQGADQPQHF
V: TRBV20-1
J: TRBJ1-5

CDR3: CASGPGPSSYNEQFF
V: TRBV5-1
J: TRBJ2-1

CDR3: CASSGETYNEQFF
V: TRBV7-9
J: TRBJ2-1

CDR3: CATGGRGRRDQPQHF
V: TRBV11-2
J: TRBJ1-5

CDR3: CASSVSPSSYNEQFF
V: TRBV5-1
J: TRBJ2-1

CDR3: CASSDRDRGYQWPQHF
V: TRBV19
J: TRBJ1-5

CDR3: CASSLLTDNEQFF
V: TRBV7-9
J: TRBJ2-1

CDR3: CASTARRGEVNGYTF
V: TRBV6-1
J: TRBJ1-2

CDR3: CASSFGQGNGYTF
V: TRBV12-3/TRBV12-4
J: TRBJ1-2

CDR3: CASSDRGPFKSYTF
V: TRBV6-2/TRBV6-3
J: TRBJ1-2

CDR3: CASSLTGATYEQYF
V: TRBV13
J: TRBJ2-7

CDR3: CASSQASVSEQYF
V: TRBV3-1
J: TRBJ2-7

CDR3: CASKDYSNQPQHF
V: TRBV19
J: TRBJ1-5

CDR3: CATSSGLRSNQPQHF
V: TRBV15
J: TRBJ1-5

CDR3: CSVRQGVFEAFF
V: TRBV20-1
J: TRBJ1-1

CDR3: CASRRGGTYEQYF
V: TRBV12-3/TRBV12-4
J: TRBJ2-7

CDR3: CASSLGLIANYGYTF
V: TRBV7-2
J: TRBJ1-2

CDR3: CASSLRGQGDYEQYF
V: TRBV5-6
J: TRBJ2-7

CDR3: CASSLYTGTDTQYF
V: TRBV5-1
J: TRBJ2-3

CDR3: CASSLGLRAEVGELFF
V: TRBV27
J: TRBJ2-2

CDR3: CASSPQGRGGPTYEQYF
V: TRBV27
J: TRBJ2-7

CDR3: CASSFYLGTNNEQFF
V: TRBV7-9
J: TRBJ2-1

CDR3: CASSLGGSRFF
V: TRBV12-3/TRBV12-4
J: TRBJ2-1

CDR3: CASSAGTGRGQPQHF
V: TRBV7-6
J: TRBJ1-5